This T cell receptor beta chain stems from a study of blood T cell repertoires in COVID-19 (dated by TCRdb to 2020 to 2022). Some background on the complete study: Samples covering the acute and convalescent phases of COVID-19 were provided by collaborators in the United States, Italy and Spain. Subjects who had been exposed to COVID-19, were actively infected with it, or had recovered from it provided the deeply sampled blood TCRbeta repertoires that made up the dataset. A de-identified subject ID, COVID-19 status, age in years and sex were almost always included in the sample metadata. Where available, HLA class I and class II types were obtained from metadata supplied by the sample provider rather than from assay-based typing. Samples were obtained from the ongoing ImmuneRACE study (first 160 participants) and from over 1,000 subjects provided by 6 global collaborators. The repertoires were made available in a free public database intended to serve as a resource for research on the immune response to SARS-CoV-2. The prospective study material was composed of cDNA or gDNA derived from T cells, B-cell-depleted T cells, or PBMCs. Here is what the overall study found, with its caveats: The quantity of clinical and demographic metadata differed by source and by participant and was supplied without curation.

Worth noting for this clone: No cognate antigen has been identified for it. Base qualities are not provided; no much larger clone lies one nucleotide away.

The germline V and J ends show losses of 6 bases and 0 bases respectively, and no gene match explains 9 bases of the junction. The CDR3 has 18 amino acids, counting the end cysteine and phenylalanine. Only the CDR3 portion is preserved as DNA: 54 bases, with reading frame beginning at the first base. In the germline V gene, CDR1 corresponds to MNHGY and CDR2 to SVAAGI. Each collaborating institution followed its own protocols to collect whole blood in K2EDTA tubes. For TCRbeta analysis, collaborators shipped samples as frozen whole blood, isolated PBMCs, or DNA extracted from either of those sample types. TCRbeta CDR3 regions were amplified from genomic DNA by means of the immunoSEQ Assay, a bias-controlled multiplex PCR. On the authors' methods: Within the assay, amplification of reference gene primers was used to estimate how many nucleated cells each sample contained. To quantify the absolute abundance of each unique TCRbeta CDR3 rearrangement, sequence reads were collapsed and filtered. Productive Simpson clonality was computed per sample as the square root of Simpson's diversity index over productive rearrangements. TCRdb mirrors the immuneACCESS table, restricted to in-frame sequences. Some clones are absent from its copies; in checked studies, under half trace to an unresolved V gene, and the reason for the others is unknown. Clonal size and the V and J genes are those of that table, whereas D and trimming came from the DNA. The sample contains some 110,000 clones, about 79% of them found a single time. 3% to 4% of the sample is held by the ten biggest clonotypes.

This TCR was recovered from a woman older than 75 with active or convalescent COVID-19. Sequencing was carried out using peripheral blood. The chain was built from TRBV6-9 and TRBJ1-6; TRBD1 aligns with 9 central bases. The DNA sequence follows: TGTGCCAGCAGCCAGGGACAGGGCCGGGGCTCCTATAATTCACCCCTCCACTTT. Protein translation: CASSQGQGRGSYNSPLHF.